This T cell receptor beta chain derives from a study of blood T cell repertoires in COVID-19. Across the whole study: Donors in the United States, Italy and Spain gave samples during acute or convalescent COVID-19. T cells, B-cell-depleted T cells, or PBMCs supplied cDNA or gDNA.

Per the study methods: Amplification with reference gene primers provided the estimates of nucleated cell counts. Profiled with immunoSEQ multiplex PCR; TCRdb holds only in-frame clones, not every one. That table is the source of V, J and clone size, and D and trimming were worked out from the DNA. This table has about 150,000 clones, roughly 79% appearing once. The sequence derives from a man aged 50-59 years with active or convalescent COVID-19. Sequenced input: peripheral blood.

CDR3 in DNA: TGTGCCAGCAGTTTTTTCCCATCCTACGAGCAGTACTTC. Its translation: CASSFFPSYEQYF. The chain carries TRBV27 and TRBJ2-7; D unclear. The ends were cut back, 3 bases at V and 1 base at J, with 7 bases in the middle. This CDR3 contains 13 residues. The germline V gene has CDR1 MNHEY and CDR2 SMNVEV (reference sequence).